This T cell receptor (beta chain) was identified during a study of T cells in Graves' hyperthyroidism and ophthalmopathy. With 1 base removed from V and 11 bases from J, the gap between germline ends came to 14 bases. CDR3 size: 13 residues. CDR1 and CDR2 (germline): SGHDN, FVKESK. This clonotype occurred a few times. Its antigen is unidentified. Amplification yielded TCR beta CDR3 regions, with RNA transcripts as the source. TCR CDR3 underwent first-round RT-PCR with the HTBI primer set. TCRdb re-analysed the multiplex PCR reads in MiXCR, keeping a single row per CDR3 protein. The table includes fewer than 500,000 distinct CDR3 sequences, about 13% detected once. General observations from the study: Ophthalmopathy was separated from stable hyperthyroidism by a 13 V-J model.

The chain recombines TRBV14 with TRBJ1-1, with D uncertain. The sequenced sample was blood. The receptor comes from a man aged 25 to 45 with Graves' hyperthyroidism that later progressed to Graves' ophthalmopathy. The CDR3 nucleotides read TGTGCCAGCAGCCAAGCGGGAGGAGGTATGGCTTTCTTT. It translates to CASSQAGGGMAFF.